This T cell receptor beta chain was identified during a study of T-cell reconstitution after alpha-beta-depleted transplantation in children. The study's findings and limits: T cells produced anew were the main source of T-cell counts and diversity one year after transplant.

A TCRbeta library incorporating unique molecular identifiers was prepared. TCRdb processed the PCR reads anew with MiXCR; each CDR3 protein has one entry. In the table there are 500,000 to 750,000 distinct CDR3 sequences, 25% to 30% of which are singletons. CDR1 SGHRS and CDR2 YFSETQ come from the germline V gene. Between the trimmed V and J ends, which lost 4 bases and 10 bases, there was a span of 17 bases. The CDR3 covers 13 residues. In its sample, this clonotype was seen a few times. The antigen is unknown. The source was PBMCs, collected before TCRalphabeta/CD19-depleted stem cell transplant. This clonotype was obtained from a boy under two years old with Wiskott-Aldrich syndrome, due to receive a stem cell transplant. This chain joins TRBV5-1 and TRBJ2-5; weak D call: TRBD1 (5 bases). CDR3 in amino acids: CASSVGSVGDQYF. Here the CDR3 DNA reads TGCGCCAGCAGCGTAGGTTCGGTAGGGGACCAGTACTTC.